This T cell receptor (beta chain) was profiled in a study of molecular identifiers for immune sequencing clone quantification. Looking at the study overall: Replicates involved a five-way split of RNA from around 18,000 or 91,000 naive CD8 cells, with sequencing of four. Study findings and constraints: It was shown that clones above 20 RNA copies held over 97% of effector molecules, but under 1% in naive cells.

This clonotype was seen repeatedly, ten times or more. Its cognate antigen is unknown. TCRdb re-called the PCR reads with MiXCR, one entry per CDR3 protein. The profile covers about 100,000 distinct CDR3 sequences, with around 33% appearing a single time and around 4.2% taken by the ten largest. CD8+CD4-CCR7+CD45RA+ sorting gave the naive CD8 T cells. The specimen sequenced was naive CD8+ T cells from blood, with Jurkat cell RNA spiked in. The subset is: FACS-sorted CD8+CD4-CCR7+CD45RA+ naive T cells. This TCR was sampled from a human donor in good health. Some libraries in this study had Jurkat cell RNA spiked in.

CDR3 sequence (DNA): TGTGCCAGCAGCTTTCAGCGCACAGATACGCAGTATTTT. This sequence encodes CASSFQRTDTQYF. The J gene is TRBJ2-3, the V gene TRBV7-9; D is unresolved. Germline V gene sequence: CDR1 SEHNR, CDR2 FQNEAQ (reference sequence). V lost 3 bases and J 1 base, leaving 5 bases between the germline ends. This CDR3 region has 13 residues. The variable domain in full, completed from reference TRBV7-9 and TRBJ2-3, reads DTGVSQNPRHKITKRGQNVTFRCDPISEHNRLYWYRQTLGQGPEFLTYFQNEAQLEKSRLLSDRFSAERPKGSFSTLEIQRTEQGDSAMYLCASSFQRTDTQYFGPGTRLTVL.